This T cell receptor beta chain was profiled in a study of PD-1 blockade in classical Hodgkin lymphoma. Overall study findings and caveats: Complete responders' diversity at baseline resembled that of newly diagnosed patients.

Libraries were prepared by immunoSEQ multiplex PCR; TCRdb keeps only in-frame clonotypes and omits some of them. This table holds 25,000 to 35,000 clones, approximately 70% found once. From germline, CDR1 is MNHEY and CDR2 SMNVEV (reference sequence). This CDR3 has 16 residues. V dropped 2 bases and J dropped 2 bases, with 13 bases sitting between them. With respect to this clone: What it binds is not known.

All trial patients relapsed after autologous stem cell transplantation. Progressive disease, partial response or complete response was each patient's best response. Specimen: peripheral blood mononuclear cells (PBMCs), collected before the second cycle of nivolumab. The TCR was taken from a human donor with classical Hodgkin lymphoma. This chain joins TRBV27 and TRBJ1-5; D is perhaps TRBD1 (5 bases). The CDR3 loop reads CASSLRQGLGNQPQHF. In nucleotides, the CDR3 is TGTGCCAGCAGTTTACGGCAGGGTTTGGGCAATCAGCCCCAGCATTTT.